This T cell receptor (beta chain) was sequenced for a study of blood T cell repertoires in COVID-19. Study information: Acute-phase and convalescent COVID-19 samples originated in the United States, Italy and Spain. From T cells, B-cell-depleted T cells, or PBMCs came the material, which was cDNA or gDNA.

The CDR3 runs 19 residues. Germline CDR1 SGHAT, CDR2 FQNNGV. V gave up 5 bases and J gave up 5 bases; unmatched junction bases: 22. In the study's own analysis: Reference gene primer amplification gave nucleated cell count estimates. Using immunoSEQ multiplex PCR, the repertoire was profiled, and TCRdb retains in-frame clones only, with some absent. V, J and clone size are those of that table, while D and trimming were read from the DNA. The table has 200,000 to 250,000 clones, around 86% seen once. Sample: peripheral blood. This receptor was taken from a woman aged 25 to 39 who had recovered from COVID-19. The chain has TRBV11-2 and TRBJ2-7, with 9 positions matching TRBD2. The CDR3 spells CASSLRGKRGAPFEDEQYF. CDR3 bases: TGTGCCAGCAGCCTCCGGGGCAAGCGGGGGGCTCCCTTTGAGGACGAGCAGTACTTC. Full variable domain (remainder filled in from reference TRBV11-2 and TRBJ2-7): EAGVAQSPRYKIIEKRQSVAFWCNPISGHATLYWYQQILGQGPKLLIQFQNNGVVDDSQLPKDRFSAERLKGVDSTLKIQPAKLEDSAVYLCASSLRGKRGAPFEDEQYFGPGTRLTVT.